This record covers a single T cell receptor (beta chain). Its antigen is unidentified. As for treatment: oral pan-JAK inhibitor, 5-10 mg twice daily. Peripheral blood samples and lesional scalp punch biopsies were obtained from alopecia areata patients. This entry is derived from a study of CD8+ T cells in alopecia areata. Findings and caveats of the study: Many of the expanded lesional clones endured in scalp and blood while on tofacitinib. Among the 100 top clones, expanded CD8+ clones, like scalp clonality, were significantly decreased by tofacitinib.

This CDR3 is 14 amino acids long. CDR1 is SGHRS, CDR2 YFSETQ, per germline. The V and J ends lost 5 bases and 12 bases, in that order; junction bases with no gene match: 10. cDNA serving as the sequencing template came from extracted, reverse transcribed RNA. Assay: immunoSEQ multiplex PCR; the TCRdb copy retains only in-frame clones and omits some. The sample carries 95,000 to 100,000 clones, 60% to 65% recorded once. Source: CD8+ T cells sorted from blood, taken at week 4, from a patient treated with tofacitinib. This receptor was taken from a human donor with alopecia areata. The rearrangement uses TRBV5-1 and TRBJ2-6; 8 bases agree with TRBD1. CDR3 loop: CASRSRDRPSVLTF. Here the CDR3 DNA reads TGCGCCAGCAGGTCCCGGGACAGGCCCTCCGTCCTGACTTTC.